This T cell receptor (beta chain) comes out of a study of identical twins. Study-level findings and limits: Within cord blood, abundant beta clonotypes carried fewer insertions, but memory repertoires showed no such trend.

Germline CDR1 SGHNT, CDR2 YENEEA. Trimming stripped 5 bases from V and 9 bases from J, with 11 bases between. The CDR3 length is 12 residues. Remarks on this clonotype: Its antigen is unidentified.

Template switching introduced a universal primer site, and the cDNA bore unique molecular identifiers. TCRdb re-analysed the 5' RACE reads in MiXCR, keeping a single row per CDR3 protein. The table includes a few hundred thousand distinct CDR3 sequences, roughly 13% detected once. The same sample was also used in a study of yellow fever vaccine responses in identical twins.

The sample consisted of memory (CD45RO+) T cells sorted from blood. This TCR was recovered from a young woman in good health. V and J are TRBV11-3 and TRBJ2-1; maybe TRBD2 (6 bases). CDR3 DNA: TGTGCCAGCAGCGGAGGGACCCCTGAGCAGTTCTTC. Protein sequence: CASSGGTPEQFF.